These 13 T cell receptor beta chains originate from one sample sequenced in a study of cytomegalovirus exposure and HLA in healthy donors. Use of 60 Vbeta and 13 Jbeta primers characterized the PCR. The repertoire was sequenced with immunoSEQ multiplex PCR; TCRdb's copy has only in-frame clones and lacks some. The sample lists 60,000 to 65,000 clones, 65% to 75% occurring once. The sequenced material came from PBMCs. The receptors here all came from a man aged 50 or older in good health and CMV-seropositive.

CDR3 amino acids: CASTGSSGANVLTF. The DNA for the CDR3 is TGTGCCAGCACTGGGAGCTCTGGGGCCAACGTCCTGACTTTC. The rearrangement uses TRBV2 and TRBJ2-6, with D perhaps TRBD2 (5 bases). Trimming removed 7 bases from V and 0 bases from J, with 7 bases in between. Germline CDR1 and CDR2: SNHLY and FYNNEI. CDR3 length equals 14 residues.

This clone was detected a few times. This rearrangement joins TRBV6-1 to TRBJ1-1; D is perhaps TRBD1 (5 bases). V lost 9 bases and J 7 bases, leaving 12 bases between the germline ends. The CDR3 contains 11 residues. Looked up from germline, CDR1 is MNHNS and CDR2 is SASEGT. CDR3 sequence reads: CARGTGNEAFF. The CDR3 DNA is TGTGCCAGGGGGACTGGGAATGAAGCTTTCTTT.

The chain links TRBV2 to TRBJ2-7; 9 bases are shared with TRBD1. Trimming removed 6 bases from V and 6 bases from J; junction bases left unmatched: 12. The CDR3 consists of 15 residues. The germline gives CDR1 SNHLY, CDR2 FYNNEI. The CDR3 DNA is TGTGCCAGCAGGACGCCGTCCGGGACAGGGATCGAGCAGTACTTC. It translates to CASRTPSGTGIEQYF.

The chain joins TRBV7-3 to TRBJ1-1; D unresolved. CDR3 length: 14 residues. The V gene's germline CDR1 is SGHTA and CDR2 FQGTGA. Trimming took 5 bases from V and 3 from J, leaving 13 bases between them. The CDR3 coding sequence is TGTGCCAGCAGCGTATTTAACAGTGACACTGAAGCTTTCTTT. It specifies CASSVFNSDTEAFF. Variable domain in full (rest from reference TRBV7-3 and TRBJ1-1): GAGVSQTPSNKVTEKGKYVELRCDPISGHTALYWYRQSLGQGPEFLIYFQGTGAADDSGLPNDRFFAVRPEGSVSTLKIQRTERGDSAVYLCASSVFNSDTEAFFGQGTRLTVV.

This chain uses TRBV7-3 with TRBJ1-2; D call uncertain. The CDR3 has 13 amino acids. With 5 bases removed from V and 8 bases from J, the gap between germline ends came to 15 bases. The V gene's germline CDR1 is SGHTA and CDR2 FQGTGA. The CDR3 protein is CASSKEGMRGYTF. CDR3 bases: TGTGCCAGCAGCAAAGAGGGAATGAGGGGCTACACCTTC.

V and J are TRBV19 and TRBJ2-7; D uncertain. CDR3 size: 12 residues. Germline lookup yields CDR1 LNHDA and CDR2 SQIVND (reference sequence). V lost 5 bases and J lost 7, with 12 bases in between. CDR3 amino acids: CASSPGRQEQYF. The CDR3 region has the DNA TGTGCCAGTAGTCCAGGTAGGCAAGAGCAGTACTTC.

The V and J genes are TRBV19 and TRBJ2-3; no reliable D call. The CDR3 consists of 15 residues. V dropped 0 bases and J dropped 0 bases, with 7 bases sitting between them. From germline, CDR1 is LNHDA and CDR2 SQIVND (reference sequence). CDR3 sequence reads: CASSIEVASTDTQYF. For the CDR3, the DNA is TGTGCCAGTAGTATAGAGGTGGCTAGCACAGATACGCAGTATTTT.

V and J are TRBV5-8 and TRBJ2-7; 8 bases map to TRBD2. The germline V gene has CDR1 SGHTS and CDR2 YDEGEE. The CDR3 length is 15 residues. The J segment lost 4 bases and the V segment lost 3 bases, leaving 9 bases of the junction unmatched. CDR3 DNA: TGTGCCAGCAGCTGGGTAGCGGGACCCTGGTACGAGCAGTACTTC. Amino acid sequence: CASSWVAGPWYEQYF.

This chain uses TRBV27 with TRBJ1-3; tentatively, D is TRBD1 (5 bases). The V gene's germline CDR1 is MNHEY and CDR2 SMNVEV (reference sequence). V was clipped by 2 bases and J by 9 bases, with 11 bases between them. The CDR3 has 13 amino acids. The CDR3 is CASSLRQGGTIYF. CDR3 coding DNA: TGTGCCAGCAGTTTACGGCAGGGTGGCACCATATATTTT.

The V gene is TRBV7-9, the J gene TRBJ2-7, with TRBD1 matching 7 bases. The CDR3 sequence is 16 residues long. Germline V gene data show CDR1 as SEHNR and CDR2 as FQNEAQ (reference sequence). Trimming at V came to 1 base and at J to 1 base, leaving 7 bases not matched to a gene. CDR3 nucleotides: TGTGCCAGCAGCTTAGGGGTACAGGGGCGGTCCTACGAGCAGTACTTC. Its protein product is CASSLGVQGRSYEQYF.

The chain recombines TRBV15 with TRBJ2-7, with 8 bases fitting TRBD1. The CDR3 loop spans 15 amino acids. Looked up from germline, CDR1 is LNHNV and CDR2 is YYDKDF (reference sequence). V was clipped by 4 bases and J by 0 bases; unmatched bases: 5. The DNA for the CDR3 is TGTGCCACCAGCATACGCAGGGGGCTCTCCTACGAGCAGTACTTC. Its translation: CATSIRRGLSYEQYF.

The V gene is TRBV28, the J gene TRBJ2-7, with D hard to call. Germline lookup yields CDR1 MDHEN and CDR2 SYDVKM. Trimming stripped 5 bases from V and 5 bases from J, with 16 bases between. The CDR3 consists of 14 residues. This CDR3 reads CASSLERGVDEQYF. CDR3 nucleotides: TGTGCCAGCAGTCTAGAGCGAGGAGTCGACGAGCAGTACTTC.

The chain recombines TRBV7-9 with TRBJ1-5, with TRBD1 matching over 8 bases. Germline V gene lookup returns CDR1 SEHNR and CDR2 FQNEAQ (reference sequence). The V and J ends lost 1 base and 6 bases, in that order; junction bases with no gene match: 5. CDR3 length: 15 residues. CDR3 nucleotide sequence: TGTGCCAGCAGCTTAGAGGAGACAGGGGTTCAGCCCCAGCATTTT. This encodes CASSLEETGVQPQHF.